This is a list of T cell receptor beta chains from one sample in a study of OX40 agonist ivuxolimab in advanced cancers. Clones were read by immunoSEQ multiplex PCR, and TCRdb kept only the in-frame ones, dropping some. The sample consists of over 50,000 clones, more than 65% of them appearing once. The sequences come from CD4+ or CD8+ T cells sorted from blood, collected in a trial of the OX40 agonist ivuxolimab. The receptors originated from an adult with an advanced solid tumor such as melanoma, head and neck, liver or kidney cancer. Each CDR3 is given with its conserved first and last residue. The D gene is left open where the match is weak. Clone size appears in some rows only: once, few, many, or a class for an expanded clone.

size: NA
J: TRBJ2-5
D: NA
V: TRBV10-3
CDR3: CARTRDVQTQYF
DNA: TGTGCCCGAACGCGGGACGTTCAGACCCAGTACTTC

size: NA
J: TRBJ1-3
D: NA
V: TRBV19
CDR3: CASSIGPDENTIYF
DNA: TGTGCCAGTAGTATCGGACCGGATGAAAACACCATATATTTT

size: few
J: TRBJ2-3
D: TRBD2
V: TRBV7-2
CDR3: CASSYGLREASTDTQYF
DNA: TGTGCCAGCAGCTACGGTCTCCGGGAGGCCTCCACAGATACGCAGTATTTT

size: NA
J: TRBJ2-5
D: NA
V: TRBV5-4
CDR3: CASRPAQKETQYF
DNA: TGTGCCAGCAGACCGGCCCAAAAAGAGACCCAGTACTTC

size: once
J: TRBJ2-3
D: TRBD2
V: TRBV10-3
CDR3: CAITGTSGRVDTQYF
DNA: TGTGCCATCACCGGGACTAGCGGGAGAGTAGATACGCAGTATTTT

size: NA
J: TRBJ2-3
D: TRBD2
V: TRBV23-1
CDR3: CASRNGTSGRALRGTDTQYF
DNA: TGCGCCAGCAGAAATGGGACTAGCGGGAGGGCCTTACGCGGCACAGATACGCAGTATTTT

size: NA
J: TRBJ2-2
D: NA
V: TRBV29-1
CDR3: CSAALNTGELFF
DNA: TGCAGCGCGGCATTAAACACCGGGGAGCTGTTTTTT

size: NA
J: TRBJ1-6
D: NA
V: TRBV18
CDR3: CASSPIAEFNSPLHF
DNA: TGTGCCAGCTCACCAATTGCGGAATTTAATTCACCCCTCCACTTT

size: NA
J: TRBJ2-3
D: NA
V: TRBV27
CDR3: CASRVVGADTQYF
DNA: TGTGCCAGCAGAGTTGTTGGCGCAGATACGCAGTATTTT

size: NA
J: TRBJ1-1
D: NA
V: TRBV19
CDR3: CASKGRDVYTEAFF
DNA: TGTGCCAGTAAGGGGCGGGACGTTTACACTGAAGCTTTCTTT

size: NA
J: TRBJ2-1
D: NA
V: TRBV14
CDR3: CASSQAGARLFF
DNA: TGTGCCAGCAGCCAAGCGGGGGCTAGGTTGTTCTTC

size: NA
J: TRBJ2-7
D: NA
V: TRBV11-2
CDR3: CASSLDKGLAVYEQYF
DNA: TGTGCCAGCAGCTTAGATAAGGGATTAGCGGTTTACGAGCAGTACTTC

size: NA
J: TRBJ2-7
D: TRBD2
V: TRBV2
CDR3: CASTSSGSAYEQYF
DNA: TGTGCCAGCACCTCTAGCGGGAGCGCCTACGAGCAGTACTTC

size: NA
J: TRBJ1-1
D: NA
V: TRBV18
CDR3: CASAPALNTEAFF
DNA: TGTGCCAGCGCGCCCGCTTTGAACACTGAAGCTTTCTTT

size: medium-sized
J: TRBJ1-1
D: TRBD1
V: TRBV5-4
CDR3: CASSFDREGTEAFF
DNA: TGTGCCAGCAGCTTTGACAGGGAGGGCACTGAAGCTTTCTTT

size: NA
J: TRBJ1-1
D: NA
V: TRBV27
CDR3: CASSQQGNTEAFF
DNA: TGTGCCAGCAGCCAACAGGGTAACACTGAAGCTTTCTTT

size: NA
J: TRBJ2-3
D: NA
V: TRBV5-1
CDR3: CASSRPSTDTQYF
DNA: TGCGCCAGCAGCCGGCCTAGCACAGATACGCAGTATTTT

size: NA
J: TRBJ2-3
D: NA
V: TRBV5-1
CDR3: CASSLGYAIARRLDTQYF
DNA: TGCGCCAGCAGCCTGGGGTACGCCATTGCTAGGAGGCTTGATACGCAGTATTTT

size: NA
J: TRBJ1-2
D: TRBD1
V: TRBV10-3
CDR3: CAISVNRGVYGYTF
DNA: TGTGCCATCAGTGTTAACAGGGGAGTCTATGGCTACACCTTC

size: NA
J: TRBJ1-3
D: TRBD1
V: TRBV2
CDR3: CASSRDRAGNTIYF
DNA: TGTGCCAGCAGTCGGGACAGGGCTGGAAACACCATATATTTT

size: NA
J: TRBJ2-7
D: NA
V: TRBV7-2
CDR3: CASSLAWGETEQYF
DNA: TGTGCCAGCAGCTTAGCCTGGGGTGAAACGGAGCAGTACTTC

size: NA
J: TRBJ1-5
D: NA
V: TRBV6-5
CDR3: CASSWVGNQPQHF
DNA: TGTGCCAGCAGTTGGGTGGGGAATCAGCCCCAGCATTTT

size: NA
J: TRBJ1-3
D: TRBD1
V: TRBV6-1
CDR3: CASSELGTGGSGNTIYF
DNA: TGTGCCAGCAGTGAATTAGGGACAGGGGGCTCTGGAAACACCATATATTTT

size: many
J: TRBJ2-7
D: NA
V: TRBV27
CDR3: CASSLKGLDYYEQYF
DNA: TGTGCCAGCAGTTTAAAGGGACTTGATTACTACGAGCAGTACTTC

size: NA
J: TRBJ2-7
D: TRBD2
V: TRBV6-1
CDR3: CASSRRTSGAYEQYF
DNA: TGTGCCAGCAGCCGCCGGACTAGCGGGGCCTACGAGCAGTACTTC

size: NA
J: TRBJ1-3
D: NA
V: TRBV9
CDR3: CASSVGAEGSTIYF
DNA: TGTGCCAGCAGCGTAGGGGCAGAAGGAAGCACCATATATTTT

size: NA
J: TRBJ1-2
D: NA
V: TRBV18
CDR3: CASSPPGVNYGYTF
DNA: TGTGCCAGCTCACCTCCGGGAGTCAACTATGGCTACACCTTC

size: NA
J: TRBJ1-2
D: NA
V: TRBV7-9
CDR3: CASSTSSGGYGYTF
DNA: TGTGCCAGCAGCACTAGCAGTGGAGGGTATGGCTACACCTTC

size: NA
J: TRBJ2-1
D: NA
V: TRBV4-1
CDR3: CASSQAGRGYNEQFF
DNA: TGCGCCAGCAGCCAAGCGGGGCGGGGCTACAATGAGCAGTTCTTC

size: NA
J: TRBJ2-5
D: NA
V: TRBV11-2
CDR3: CASRMGRGAWRETQYF
DNA: TGTGCCAGCAGAATGGGTCGAGGGGCTTGGCGAGAGACCCAGTACTTC

size: NA
J: TRBJ2-5
D: TRBD2
V: TRBV5-4
CDR3: CASSLSLAGVVLGTQYF
DNA: TGTGCCAGCAGCTTGTCACTAGCGGGAGTTGTATTAGGGACCCAGTACTTC

size: NA
J: TRBJ2-7
D: NA
V: TRBV15
CDR3: CATSREVRGRESYEQYF
DNA: TGTGCCACCAGCAGAGAGGTGAGGGGGAGGGAGTCCTACGAGCAGTACTTC

size: NA
J: TRBJ1-6
D: NA
V: TRBV2
CDR3: CASSVEPTRPSLHF
DNA: TGTGCCAGCAGTGTTGAGCCGACCCGGCCGTCCCTCCACTTT

size: NA
J: TRBJ2-7
D: TRBD2
V: TRBV7-2
CDR3: CASRRTSGSGEQYF
DNA: TGTGCCAGCAGACGGACTAGCGGGAGTGGCGAGCAGTACTTC

size: NA
J: TRBJ1-1
D: TRBD1
V: TRBV5-1
CDR3: CASSFATGEAFF
DNA: TGCGCCAGCAGCTTTGCGACAGGGGAAGCTTTCTTT

size: NA
J: TRBJ2-1
D: NA
V: TRBV5-5
CDR3: CASSALQGWGLYNEQFF
DNA: TGTGCCAGCAGCGCCCTACAGGGTTGGGGCCTCTACAATGAGCAGTTCTTC

size: NA
J: TRBJ1-2
D: NA
V: TRBV27
CDR3: CASTPRQDDYGYTF
DNA: TGTGCCAGCACCCCCCGACAGGACGATTATGGCTACACCTTC

size: NA
J: TRBJ2-1
D: NA
V: TRBV10-3
CDR3: CAIKDGLRERGEQFF
DNA: TGTGCCATCAAAGACGGGCTTAGGGAAAGGGGTGAGCAGTTCTTC

size: few
J: TRBJ1-2
D: NA
V: TRBV30
CDR3: CAFSRRRTNYGYTF
DNA: TGTGCCTTCTCCCGCAGGAGGACTAACTATGGCTACACCTTC

size: NA
J: TRBJ2-2
D: TRBD1
V: TRBV27
CDR3: CASRLRQGTYTGELFF
DNA: TGTGCCAGCCGGCTAAGACAGGGGACCTACACCGGGGAGCTGTTTTTT

size: NA
J: TRBJ2-1
D: TRBD1
V: TRBV7-9
CDR3: CASSLFRTGGVSSYNEQFF
DNA: TGTGCCAGCAGCTTATTTCGGACAGGGGGAGTTAGCTCCTACAATGAGCAGTTCTTC

size: NA
J: TRBJ1-1
D: NA
V: TRBV11-2
CDR3: CASSLGGIGKAFF
DNA: TGTGCCAGCAGCTTAGGTGGGATAGGGAAAGCTTTCTTT

size: many
J: TRBJ1-1
D: NA
V: TRBV28
CDR3: CASSGSRGNTEAFF
DNA: TGTGCCAGCAGTGGTTCAAGGGGGAACACTGAAGCTTTCTTT

size: NA
J: TRBJ2-1
D: NA
V: TRBV11-2
CDR3: CASSPAAVRDEQFF
DNA: TGTGCCAGCAGCCCTGCCGCCGTCCGCGATGAGCAGTTCTTC

size: NA
J: TRBJ2-5
D: TRBD2
V: TRBV19
CDR3: CASSISSGSVETQYF
DNA: TGTGCCAGTAGTATTTCTAGCGGGAGTGTGGAGACCCAGTACTTC

size: NA
J: TRBJ2-3
D: NA
V: TRBV7-8
CDR3: CASSPGAGSGPDTQYF
DNA: TGTGCCAGCAGCCCGGGGGCCGGGTCCGGCCCAGATACGCAGTATTTT

size: NA
J: TRBJ2-2
D: TRBD1
V: TRBV5-4
CDR3: CASSPDRVTGELFF
DNA: TGTGCCAGCAGTCCGGACAGGGTGACCGGGGAGCTGTTTTTT

size: once
J: TRBJ2-2
D: TRBD2
V: TRBV9
CDR3: CASSVGVGRTGELFF
DNA: TGTGCCAGCAGCGTAGGGGTCGGGAGGACCGGGGAGCTGTTTTTT

size: NA
J: TRBJ2-3
D: NA
V: TRBV4-1
CDR3: CASSQQSTDTQYF
DNA: TGCGCCAGCAGCCAACAGAGCACAGATACGCAGTATTTT